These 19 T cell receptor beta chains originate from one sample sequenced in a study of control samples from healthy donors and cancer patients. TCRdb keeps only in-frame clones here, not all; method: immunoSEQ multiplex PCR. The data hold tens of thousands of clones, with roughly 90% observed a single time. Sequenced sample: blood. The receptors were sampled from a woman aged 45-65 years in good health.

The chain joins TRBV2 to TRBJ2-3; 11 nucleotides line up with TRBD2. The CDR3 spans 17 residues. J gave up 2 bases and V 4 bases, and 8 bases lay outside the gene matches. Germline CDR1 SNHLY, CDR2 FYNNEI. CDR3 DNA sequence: TGTGCCAGCAGTGTCCCTCGGACTAGCGGGCACACAGATACGCAGTATTTT. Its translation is CASSVPRTSGHTDTQYF.

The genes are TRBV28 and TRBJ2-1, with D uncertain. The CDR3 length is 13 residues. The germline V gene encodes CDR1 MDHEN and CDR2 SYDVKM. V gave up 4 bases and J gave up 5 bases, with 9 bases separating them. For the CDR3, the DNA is TGTGCCAGCAGTTCAAAAAGAGACAATGAGCAGTTCTTC. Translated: CASSSKRDNEQFF.

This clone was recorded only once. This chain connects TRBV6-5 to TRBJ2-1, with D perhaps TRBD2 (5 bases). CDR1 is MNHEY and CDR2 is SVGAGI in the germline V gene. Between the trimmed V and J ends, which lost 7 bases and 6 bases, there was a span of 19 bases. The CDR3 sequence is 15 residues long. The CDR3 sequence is CASTYLSAAVNEQFF. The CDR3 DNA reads TGTGCCAGCACCTACCTTTCAGCGGCAGTCAATGAGCAGTTCTTC.

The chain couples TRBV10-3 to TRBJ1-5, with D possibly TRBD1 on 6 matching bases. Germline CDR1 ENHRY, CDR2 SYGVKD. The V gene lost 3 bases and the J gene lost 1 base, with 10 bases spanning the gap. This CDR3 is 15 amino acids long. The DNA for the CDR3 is TGTGCCATCAGTGAAGCTGGGGGCAGCAATCAGCCCCAGCATTTT. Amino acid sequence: CAISEAGGSNQPQHF.

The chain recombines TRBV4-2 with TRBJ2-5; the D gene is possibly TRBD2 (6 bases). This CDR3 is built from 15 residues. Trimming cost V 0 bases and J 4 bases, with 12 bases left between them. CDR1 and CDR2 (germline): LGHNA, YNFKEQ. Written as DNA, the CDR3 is TGTGCCAGCAGCCAAGAACCGGGAGTCCCAGAGACCCAGTACTTC. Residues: CASSQEPGVPETQYF.

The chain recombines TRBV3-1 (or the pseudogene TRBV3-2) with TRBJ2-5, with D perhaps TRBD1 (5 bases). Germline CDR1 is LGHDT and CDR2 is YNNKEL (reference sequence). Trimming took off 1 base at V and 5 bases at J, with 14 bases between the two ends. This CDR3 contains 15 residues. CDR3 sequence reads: CASSQGPGPSETQYF. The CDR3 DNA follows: TGTGCCAGCAGCCAAGGTCCAGGGCCAAGTGAGACCCAGTACTTC.

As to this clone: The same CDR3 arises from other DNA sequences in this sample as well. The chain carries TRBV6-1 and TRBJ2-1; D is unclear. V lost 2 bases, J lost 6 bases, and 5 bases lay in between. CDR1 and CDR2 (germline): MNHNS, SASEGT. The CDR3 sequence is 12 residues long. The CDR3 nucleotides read TGTGCCAGCAGTGAAAACAGCAATGAGCAGTTCTTC. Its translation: CASSENSNEQFF.

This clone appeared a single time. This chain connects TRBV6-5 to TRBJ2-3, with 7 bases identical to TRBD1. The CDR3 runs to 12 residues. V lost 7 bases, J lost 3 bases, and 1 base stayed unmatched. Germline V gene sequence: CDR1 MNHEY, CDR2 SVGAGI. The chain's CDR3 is CASKDRTDTQYF. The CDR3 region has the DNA TGTGCCAGCAAGGACAGGACAGATACGCAGTATTTT.

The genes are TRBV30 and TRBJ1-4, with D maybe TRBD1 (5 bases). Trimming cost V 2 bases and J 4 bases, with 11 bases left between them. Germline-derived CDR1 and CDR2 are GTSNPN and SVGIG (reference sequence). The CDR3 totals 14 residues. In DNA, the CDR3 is TGTGCCTGGAGTCGGACGGGGCGTAATGAAAAACTGTTTTTT. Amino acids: CAWSRTGRNEKLFF.

CDR3 nucleotides: TGTGCCAGCAGTTACGACAGAACTGAGGATCCCCAGCATTTT. Protein: CASSYDRTEDPQHF. The chain recombines TRBV28 with TRBJ1-5, with a tentative D call TRBD1 (5 bases). Germline V lookup: CDR1 MDHEN, CDR2 SYDVKM. The V and J ends lost 4 bases and 10 bases respectively, with 17 bases between them. CDR3 length: 14 amino acids.

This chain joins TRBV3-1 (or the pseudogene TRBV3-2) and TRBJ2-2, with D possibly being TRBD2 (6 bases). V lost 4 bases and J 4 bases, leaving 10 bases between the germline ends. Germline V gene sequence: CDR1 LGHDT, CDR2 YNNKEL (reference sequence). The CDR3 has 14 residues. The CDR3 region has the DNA TGTGCCAGCAGCCCTACGGGAGCCACCGGGGAGCTGTTTTTT. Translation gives CASSPTGATGELFF.

The CDR3 here is CASSFKQTGDGPDTQYF. The CDR3 region has the DNA TGCGCCAGCAGCTTTAAGCAGACAGGGGACGGTCCAGATACGCAGTATTTT. The rearrangement uses TRBV5-1 and TRBJ2-3, with 8 bases identical to TRBD1. V was clipped by 2 bases and J by 4 bases; unmatched bases: 12. The CDR3 is 17 residues long. Germline V gene sequence: CDR1 SGHRS, CDR2 YFSETQ.

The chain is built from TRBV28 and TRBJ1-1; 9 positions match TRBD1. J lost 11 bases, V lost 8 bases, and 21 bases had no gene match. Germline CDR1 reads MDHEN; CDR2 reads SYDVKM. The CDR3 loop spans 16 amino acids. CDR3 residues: CASGLSRDREAPGAFF. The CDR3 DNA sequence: TGTGCCAGCGGATTATCCCGGGACAGGGAGGCCCCTGGGGCTTTCTTT.

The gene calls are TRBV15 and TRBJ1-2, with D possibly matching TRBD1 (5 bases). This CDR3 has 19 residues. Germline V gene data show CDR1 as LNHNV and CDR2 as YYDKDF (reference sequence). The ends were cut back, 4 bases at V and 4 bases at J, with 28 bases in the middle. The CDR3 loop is CATSKVHIDRGRLSYGYTF. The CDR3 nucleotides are TGTGCCACCAGCAAAGTTCATATAGATAGGGGCAGGTTGTCCTATGGCTACACCTTC.

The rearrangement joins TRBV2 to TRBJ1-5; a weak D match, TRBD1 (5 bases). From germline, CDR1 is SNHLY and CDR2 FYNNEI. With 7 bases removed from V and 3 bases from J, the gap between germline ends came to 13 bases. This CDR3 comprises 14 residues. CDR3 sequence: CASTGGGYNQPQHF. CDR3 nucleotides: TGTGCCAGCACCGGGGGTGGCTACAATCAGCCCCAGCATTTT.

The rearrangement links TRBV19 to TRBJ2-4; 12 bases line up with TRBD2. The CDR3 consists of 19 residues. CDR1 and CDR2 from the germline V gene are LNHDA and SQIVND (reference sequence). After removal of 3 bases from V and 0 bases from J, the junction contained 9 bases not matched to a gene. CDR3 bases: TGTGCCAGTAGTATGCGGGGTCTAGCGGGAGGGCTAGCCAAAAACATTCAGTACTTC. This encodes CASSMRGLAGGLAKNIQYF. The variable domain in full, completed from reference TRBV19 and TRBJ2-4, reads DGGITQSPKYLFRKEGQNVTLSCEQNLNHDAMYWYRQDPGQGLRLIYYSQIVNDFQKGDIAEGYSVSREKKESFPLTVTSAQKNPTAFYLCASSMRGLAGGLAKNIQYFGAGTRLSVL.

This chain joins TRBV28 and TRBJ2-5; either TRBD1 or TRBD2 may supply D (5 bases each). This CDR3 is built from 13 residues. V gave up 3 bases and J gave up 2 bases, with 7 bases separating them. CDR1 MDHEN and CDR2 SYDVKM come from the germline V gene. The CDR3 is CASSLGDQETQYF. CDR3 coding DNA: TGTGCCAGCAGTTTGGGGGATCAAGAGACCCAGTACTTC.

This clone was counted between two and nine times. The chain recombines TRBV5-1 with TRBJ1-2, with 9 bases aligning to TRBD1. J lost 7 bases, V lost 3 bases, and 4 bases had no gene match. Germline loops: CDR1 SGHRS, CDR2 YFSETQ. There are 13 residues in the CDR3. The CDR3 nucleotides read TGCGCCAGCAGCTCGGGGACAGGGACTGGCTACACCTTC. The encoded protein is CASSSGTGTGYTF. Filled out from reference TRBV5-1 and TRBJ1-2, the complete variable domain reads KAGVTQTPRYLIKTRGQQVTLSCSPISGHRSVSWYQQTPGQGLQFLFEYFSETQRNKGNFPGRFSGRQFSNSRSEMNVSTLELGDSALYLCASSSGTGTGYTFGSGTRLTVV.

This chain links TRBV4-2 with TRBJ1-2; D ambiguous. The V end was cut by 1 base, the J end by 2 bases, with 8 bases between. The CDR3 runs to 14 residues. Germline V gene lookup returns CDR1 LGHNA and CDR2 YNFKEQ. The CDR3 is CASSQVLGNYGYTF. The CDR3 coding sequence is TGTGCCAGCAGCCAAGTATTGGGAAACTATGGCTACACCTTC.